This T cell receptor (beta chain) was identified during a study of blood T cell repertoires in COVID-19. Overall study: Sources were T cells, B-cell-depleted T cells, or PBMCs; the material itself was cDNA or gDNA.

The germline V gene has CDR1 SGHRS and CDR2 YFSETQ. The CDR3 has 20 amino acids. J lost 0 bases, V lost 0 bases, and 11 bases had no gene match. Profiling relied on immunoSEQ multiplex PCR, and the TCRdb table lists in-frame clones only, not all of them. The sample lists about 270,000 clones, approximately 90% occurring once. A single count supports this clone. V gene TRBV5-1 combines with J gene TRBJ2-1, with 11 positions matching TRBD2. The TCR comes from a woman aged 18 to 35 who had recovered from COVID-19. The sequencing input was PBMCs or T cells enriched from blood (not recorded which). CDR3 sequence: CASSLAGLAGGPSSYNEQFF. CDR3 DNA sequence: TGCGCCAGCAGCTTGGCCGGGCTAGCGGGGGGACCATCCTCCTACAATGAGCAGTTCTTC.